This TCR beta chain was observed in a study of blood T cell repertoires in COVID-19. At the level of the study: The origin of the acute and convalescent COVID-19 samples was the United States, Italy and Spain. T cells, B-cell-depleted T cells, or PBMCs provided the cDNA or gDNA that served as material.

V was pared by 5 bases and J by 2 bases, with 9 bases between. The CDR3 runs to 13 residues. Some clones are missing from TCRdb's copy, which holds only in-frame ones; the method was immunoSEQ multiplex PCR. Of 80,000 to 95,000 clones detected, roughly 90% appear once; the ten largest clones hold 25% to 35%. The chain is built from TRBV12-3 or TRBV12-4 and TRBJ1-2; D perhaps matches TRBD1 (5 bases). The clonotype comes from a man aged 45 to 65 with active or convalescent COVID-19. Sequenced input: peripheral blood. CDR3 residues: CASSQDTNYGYTF. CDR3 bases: TGTGCCAGCAGTCAGGACACGAACTATGGCTACACCTTC.